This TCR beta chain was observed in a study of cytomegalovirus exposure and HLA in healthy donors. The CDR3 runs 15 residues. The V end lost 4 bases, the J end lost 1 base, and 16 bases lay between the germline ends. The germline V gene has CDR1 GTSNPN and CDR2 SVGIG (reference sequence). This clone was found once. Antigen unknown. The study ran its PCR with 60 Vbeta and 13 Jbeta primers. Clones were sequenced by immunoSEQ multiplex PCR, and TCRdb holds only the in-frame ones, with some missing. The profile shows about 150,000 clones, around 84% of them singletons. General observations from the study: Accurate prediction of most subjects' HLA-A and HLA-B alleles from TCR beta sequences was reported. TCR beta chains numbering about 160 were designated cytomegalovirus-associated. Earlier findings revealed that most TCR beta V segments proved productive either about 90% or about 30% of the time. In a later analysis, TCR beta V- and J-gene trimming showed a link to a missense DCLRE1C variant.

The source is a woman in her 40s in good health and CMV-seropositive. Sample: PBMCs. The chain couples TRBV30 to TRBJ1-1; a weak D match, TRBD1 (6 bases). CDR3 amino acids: CAWTRTAVGNTEAFF. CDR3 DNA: TGTGCCTGGACGCGGACAGCGGTGGGGAACACTGAAGCTTTCTTT.